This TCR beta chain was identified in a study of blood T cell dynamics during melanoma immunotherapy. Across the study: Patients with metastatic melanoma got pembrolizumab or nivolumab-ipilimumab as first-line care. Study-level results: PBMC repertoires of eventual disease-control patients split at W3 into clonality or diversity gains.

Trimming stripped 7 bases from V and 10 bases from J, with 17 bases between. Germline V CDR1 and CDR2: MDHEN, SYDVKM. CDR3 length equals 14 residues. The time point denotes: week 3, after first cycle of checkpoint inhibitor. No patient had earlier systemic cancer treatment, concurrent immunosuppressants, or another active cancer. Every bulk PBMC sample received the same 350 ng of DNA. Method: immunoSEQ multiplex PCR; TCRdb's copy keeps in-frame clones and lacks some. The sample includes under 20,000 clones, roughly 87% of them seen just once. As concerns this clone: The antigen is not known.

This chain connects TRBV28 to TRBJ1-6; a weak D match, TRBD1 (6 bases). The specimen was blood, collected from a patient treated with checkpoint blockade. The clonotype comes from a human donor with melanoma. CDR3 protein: CASTPDSSSSPLHF. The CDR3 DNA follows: TGTGCCAGCACCCCGGACAGCTCGAGCTCACCCCTCCACTTT.